This T cell receptor beta chain was identified during a study of T cell repertoires in cytomegalovirus infection. This clonotype was detected a few times. The antigen remains undetermined. TCRdb re-called the reads with MiXCR, one entry per CDR3 protein. The sample lists about 830,000 distinct CDR3 sequences, roughly 33% occurring once. Trimming shortened V by 5 bases and J by 0 bases, and 23 bases separated the two germline ends. The CDR3 totals 18 residues. Germline V gene sequence: CDR1 MNHNS, CDR2 SASEGT. The sequences come from cultured CD8+ T cells from PBMCs, collected from culture after CMV antigen stimulation. This receptor was taken from a human donor in good health (CMV status not recorded). Some clones in this sample may be carry-over from other donors' samples. The rearrangement links TRBV6-1 to TRBJ2-7; the D gene could be TRBD1 or TRBD2 (5 bases each). CDR3 DNA: TGTGCCAGCAGTTCCCCCGGGACGGAGACATTGAGCTCCTACGAGCAGTACGTC. Translated, it gives CASSSPGTETLSSYEQYV.